Below, 30 T cell receptor beta chains from the same sample are listed, as sequenced in a study of siplizumab effects on memory and regulatory T cells (dated by TCRdb to between 2017 and 2020). Libraries were constructed by the immunoSEQ multiplex PCR assay. TCRdb took this table from immuneACCESS and kept in-frame rearrangements with V and J called. Such tables lack part of the clones; where checked against another copy, unresolved V genes explain under half of the gap, and the rest is unexplained. This sample is represented by tens of thousands of clones; roughly 93% of them were singletons. The ten top clones hold about a sixth of the sample. The sequencing input was CD8+ T cells sorted from blood. These receptors were taken from a human donor in good health.

The rearrangement links TRBV27 to TRBJ2-1; no clear D gene. In germline, CDR1 is MNHEY, CDR2 SMNVEV (reference sequence). The length of the CDR3 is 16 residues. Trimming stripped 5 bases from V and 3 bases from J, with 17 bases between. DNA for the CDR3: TGTGCCAGCAGTCGTCTCCCCCGGCAGAACTACAATGAGCAGTTCTTC. Translating gives CASSRLPRQNYNEQFF.

The chain is built from TRBV28 and TRBJ2-5, with 9 bases fitting TRBD2. CDR1 and CDR2 (germline): MDHEN, SYDVKM. V shed 6 bases and J 5 bases; nucleotides not matched to a gene: 13. This CDR3 spans 16 amino acids. The CDR3 here is CASSPNRGRAQETQYF. In nucleotides, the CDR3 is TGTGCCAGCAGCCCAAACCGCGGGAGGGCCCAGGAGACCCAGTACTTC.

The V call is TRBV4-1, the J call TRBJ2-7; D gene ambiguous. Germline CDR1 MGHRA, CDR2 YSYEKL. V lost 4 bases and J 2 bases, leaving 9 bases between the germline ends. This CDR3 comprises 13 residues. The DNA for the CDR3 is TGCGCCAGCAGCCCATTAATCGCCTACGAGCAGTACTTC. This gives the protein CASSPLIAYEQYF.

This clone was counted between two and nine times. The V and J genes are TRBV25-1 and TRBJ1-5; D ambiguous. Germline V gene sequence: CDR1 MGHDK, CDR2 SYGVNS. V was pared by 3 bases and J by 7 bases, with 13 bases between. The CDR3 length is 14 residues. As DNA, the CDR3 is TGTGCCAGCAGTGAGCGGACTGCGGGGCAGCCCCAGCATTTT. This codes for CASSERTAGQPQHF.

CDR3 region: CATFDSHPGETQYF. Written as DNA, the CDR3 is TGTGCCACCTTCGATTCGCACCCGGGAGAGACCCAGTACTTC. The chain carries TRBV28 and TRBJ2-5, with no clear D. The CDR3 covers 14 residues. With 10 bases removed from V and 4 bases from J, the gap between germline ends came to 19 bases. Germline CDR1 is MDHEN and CDR2 is SYDVKM.

The rearrangement joins TRBV6-6 to TRBJ1-5, with a possible D match to TRBD1 (5 bases). Per the germline V gene, CDR1 is MNHNY and CDR2 is SVGAGI (reference sequence). The CDR3 runs 14 residues. Trimming left V 3 bases short and J 0 bases short, with 6 bases between. For the CDR3, the DNA is TGTGCCAGCAGTTATCAGGGTAGCAATCAGCCCCAGCATTTT. This encodes CASSYQGSNQPQHF.

The CDR3, as DNA: TGTGCCAGCAGCTCGGCCTCTGGGGCCAACGTCCTGACTTTC. This sequence encodes CASSSASGANVLTF. V and J are TRBV9 and TRBJ2-6, with D uncertain. Germline loops: CDR1 SGDLS, CDR2 YYNGEE. The CDR3 is 14 residues long. Trimming cost V 4 bases and J 0 bases, with 5 bases left between them.

The chain joins TRBV9 to TRBJ2-1, with TRBD2 matching over 12 bases. This CDR3 is 15 amino acids long. Germline trimming cut 4 bases from V and 8 bases from J; bases unmatched to any gene: 7. In germline, CDR1 is SGDLS, CDR2 YYNGEE. The CDR3 sequence is CASSSLAGGMDEQFF. The DNA of the CDR3 is TGTGCCAGCAGCAGCCTAGCGGGAGGGATGGATGAGCAGTTCTTC.

V and J are TRBV5-4 and TRBJ1-2; 10 bases are a match to TRBD1. Germline CDR1 is SGHNT and CDR2 is YYREEE (reference sequence). J lost 3 bases, V lost 4 bases, and 6 bases had no gene match. This CDR3 is 15 amino acids long. CDR3 nucleotide sequence: TGTGCCAGCAGCATTAAGACAGGGGGCCACTATGGCTACACCTTC. Translation gives CASSIKTGGHYGYTF.

V gene TRBV29-1 combines with J gene TRBJ2-1; the match to TRBD1 covers 11 bases. There are 13 residues in the CDR3. Unmatched junction bases numbered 3, after V lost 7 bases and J lost 4 bases. Germline values: CDR1 SQVTM, CDR2 ANQGSEA. Written as DNA, the CDR3 is TGCAGCGCTGGACAGGGGGCTTACAATGAGCAGTTCTTC. It translates to CSAGQGAYNEQFF.

The chain has TRBV9 and TRBJ2-5; perhaps TRBD2 as D (6 bases). The CDR3 is 13 amino acids. CDR1 is SGDLS and CDR2 is YYNGEE in the germline V gene. V lost 5 bases and J 2 bases, leaving 10 bases between the germline ends. This chain's CDR3 is CASSKRGQETQYF. CDR3 coding DNA: TGTGCCAGCAGTAAACGGGGGCAAGAGACCCAGTACTTC.

The CDR3 DNA follows: TGTGCCAGCAGCCCATCCCGACTGTCCTCGGGCACCGGGGAGCTGTTTTTT. It specifies CASSPSRLSSGTGELFF. This chain connects TRBV7-3 to TRBJ2-2, with D unresolved. The V end lost 5 bases, the J end lost 4 bases, and 20 bases lay between the germline ends. CDR3 length: 17 residues. Germline V gene data show CDR1 as SGHTA and CDR2 as FQGTGA.

The V call is TRBV11-2, the J call TRBJ1-4, with a tentative D call TRBD1 (5 bases). Germline CDR1 and CDR2: SGHAT and FQNNGV. The V end lost 5 bases, the J end lost 8 bases, and 21 bases lay between the germline ends. This CDR3 has 16 residues. The CDR3 bases are TGTGCCAGCAGCACCACCGAGACAGACTATTACGAAAAACTGTTTTTT. This encodes CASSTTETDYYEKLFF.

CDR3 nucleotides: TGTGCCAGCAGCTTAAGCGGGAGCGCCTCTCCTAGCACAGATACGCAGTATTTT. It yields the protein CASSLSGSASPSTDTQYF. The chain links TRBV7-3 to TRBJ2-3, with 7 positions matching TRBD2. The CDR3 has 18 amino acids. Germline assignment: CDR1 SGHTA and CDR2 FQGTGA. The junction had 10 bases not matched to a gene; V was cut back by 1 base and J by 0 bases.

The chain uses TRBV28 and TRBJ2-1; the D gene is possibly TRBD2 (5 bases). The germline V gene has CDR1 MDHEN and CDR2 SYDVKM. V lost 5 bases to trimming and J lost 0 bases, with 11 bases between them. This CDR3 is 15 amino acids long. CDR3 amino acids: CASSIISGSYNEQFF. The CDR3 bases are TGTGCCAGCAGTATCATCAGCGGCTCCTACAATGAGCAGTTCTTC. The full variable domain, in which reference TRBV28 and TRBJ2-1 provide the parts outside the CDR3, is DVKVTQSSRYLVKRTGEKVFLECVQDMDHENMFWYRQDPGLGLRLIYFSYDVKMKEKGDIPEGYSVSREKKERFSLILESASTNQTSMYLCASSIISGSYNEQFFGPGTRLTVL.

The CDR3 region is CASKSPAYDSYNEQFF. The DNA for the CDR3 is TGTGCCAGCAAGTCACCCGCTTACGACTCCTACAATGAGCAGTTCTTC. V usage is TRBV27 and J usage is TRBJ2-1; D gene unclear. Trimming stripped 7 bases from V and 0 bases from J, with 16 bases between. CDR3 length: 16 residues. CDR1 is MNHEY, CDR2 SMNVEV, per germline (reference sequence).

The chain is built from TRBV4-1 and TRBJ2-7, with 8 bases fitting TRBD2. The CDR3 runs 18 residues. Germline lookup yields CDR1 MGHRA and CDR2 YSYEKL. Trimming at V came to 2 bases and at J to 3 bases, leaving 15 bases not matched to a gene. For the CDR3, the DNA is TGCGCCAGCAGCCAACAAAACCCCCCGGGGGGGTGGAACTACGAGCAGTACTTC. Amino acids: CASSQQNPPGGWNYEQYF.

This chain links TRBV27 with TRBJ2-7; D could derive from TRBD1 or TRBD2 (5 bases each). The germline V gene encodes CDR1 MNHEY and CDR2 SMNVEV (reference sequence). The CDR3 extends over 14 amino acids. Trimming stripped 3 bases from V and 0 bases from J, with 9 bases between. CDR3 residues: CASSLGDVSYEQYF. In nucleotides, the CDR3 is TGTGCCAGCAGTTTGGGGGACGTCTCCTACGAGCAGTACTTC.

The chain couples TRBV4-1 to TRBJ2-7, with D possibly being TRBD1 or TRBD2 (5 bases each). V was cut by 0 bases and J by 4 bases, with 10 bases left in between. CDR3 length equals 14 residues. Germline V gene data show CDR1 as MGHRA and CDR2 as YSYEKL. CDR3 in amino acids: CASSQDRGGYEQYF. CDR3 DNA sequence: TGCGCCAGCAGCCAAGATCGGGGCGGGTACGAGCAGTACTTC.

The chain links TRBV7-3 to TRBJ2-1; TRBD1 aligns across 11 bases. J was trimmed by 8 bases and V by 5 bases; bases with no gene match: 11. The CDR3 has 16 amino acids. Germline V lookup: CDR1 SGHTA, CDR2 FQGTGA. DNA of the CDR3: TGTGCCAGCAGCCCGAATCCGGGACAGGGGGGGCATGAGCAGTTCTTC. This translates into CASSPNPGQGGHEQFF. Using reference TRBV7-3 and TRBJ2-1 for the parts outside the CDR3, the full variable domain is GAGVSQTPSNKVTEKGKYVELRCDPISGHTALYWYRQSLGQGPEFLIYFQGTGAADDSGLPNDRFFAVRPEGSVSTLKIQRTERGDSAVYLCASSPNPGQGGHEQFFGPGTRLTVL.

V is TRBV5-1 and J is TRBJ2-1; unclear D gene. Per the germline V gene, CDR1 is SGHRS and CDR2 is YFSETQ. The CDR3 spans 14 residues. V lost 3 bases and J 0 bases, leaving 7 bases between the germline ends. The CDR3, as DNA: TGCGCCAGCAGCTGGTATAGCTCCTACAATGAGCAGTTCTTC. Amino acids: CASSWYSSYNEQFF.

The chain couples TRBV5-1 to TRBJ1-4; no reliable D call. The CDR3 is made up of 12 amino acids. V was pared by 5 bases and J by 4 bases, with 6 bases between. Per germline, CDR1 SGHRS and CDR2 YFSETQ. As DNA, the CDR3 is TGCGCCAGCAGTCTTAATAATGAAAAACTGTTTTTT. Its protein is CASSLNNEKLFF.

The CDR3 DNA sequence: TGTGCCAGCAGCGCGAGCGACTGGGACAATGAGCAGTTCTTC. As protein: CASSASDWDNEQFF. This chain connects TRBV9 to TRBJ2-1; no definite D call. CDR3 length equals 14 residues. Germline V CDR1 and CDR2: SGDLS, YYNGEE. Trimming pared 3 bases from V and 5 bases from J, leaving 12 bases between.

V gene TRBV7-9 combines with J gene TRBJ2-1; 7 bases line up with TRBD2. Germline-derived CDR1 and CDR2 are SEHNR and FQNEAQ (reference sequence). The CDR3 spans 11 residues. With V trimmed by 5 bases and J by 10 bases, 2 bases remained unmatched. The CDR3 loop is CASSPGGEQFF. Here the CDR3 DNA reads TGTGCCAGCAGCCCGGGGGGAGAGCAGTTCTTC.

The chain uses TRBV29-1 and TRBJ1-5; D not certain. The ends were cut back, 4 bases at V and 7 bases at J, with 14 bases in the middle. CDR1 is SQVTM and CDR2 is ANQGSEA in the germline V gene. This CDR3 region has 13 residues. CDR3 sequence: CSVADGLGQPQHF. In DNA form, the CDR3 reads TGCAGCGTTGCCGACGGTTTGGGACAGCCCCAGCATTTT.

The CDR3 here is CASSSGLYEQYF. DNA for the CDR3: TGTGCCAGCAGTTCGGGCCTCTACGAGCAGTACTTC. V gene TRBV6-6 combines with J gene TRBJ2-7; D unclear. This CDR3 spans 12 amino acids. Trimming left V 4 bases short and J 3 bases short, with 7 bases between. Germline V CDR1 and CDR2: MNHNY, SVGAGI (reference sequence).

This clone was seen just once. This chain connects TRBV7-9 to TRBJ2-3, with TRBD2 matching 10 bases. With V trimmed by 3 bases and J by 3 bases, 3 bases remained unmatched. CDR3 length: 15 residues. Germline V gives CDR1 SEHNR, CDR2 FQNEAQ (reference sequence). The CDR3 protein is CASSFPLAGTDTQYF. The CDR3 bases are TGTGCCAGCAGCTTCCCACTAGCGGGGACAGATACGCAGTATTTT.

V and J are TRBV27 and TRBJ2-7; 7 positions match TRBD1. Per the germline V gene, CDR1 is MNHEY and CDR2 is SMNVEV (reference sequence). This CDR3 is 15 amino acids long. Trimming took 2 bases from V and 5 from J; bases not matched to a gene: 9. The CDR3 region is CASSLLRQGINEQYF. Here the CDR3 DNA reads TGTGCCAGCAGTTTACTACGACAGGGTATCAACGAGCAGTACTTC.

V usage is TRBV4-1 and J usage is TRBJ2-1; D is unresolved. V gave up 1 base and J gave up 5 bases, with 3 bases separating them. This CDR3 contains 12 residues. Germline values: CDR1 MGHRA, CDR2 YSYEKL. The CDR3 spells CASSQAHNEQFF. In DNA form, the CDR3 reads TGCGCCAGCAGCCAAGCACACAATGAGCAGTTCTTC.

V gene TRBV7-2 combines with J gene TRBJ2-1; no firm D call. The CDR3 covers 14 residues. Trimming cost V 0 bases and J 2 bases, with 5 bases left between them. Germline values: CDR1 SGHTA, CDR2 FQGNSA. CDR3 sequence (DNA): TGTGCCAGCAGCTTAGCGGACCCCTACAATGAGCAGTTCTTC. Translated: CASSLADPYNEQFF.